A selection of T cell receptor beta chains follows, all from one sample in a study of identical twins. TCRdb analysed the 5' RACE reads with MiXCR anew, one entry per CDR3 protein. The table shows over 250,000 distinct CDR3 sequences, with 7.5% to 9.5% occurring only once. The same specimen was also included in a second study, on yellow fever vaccine responses in identical twins.

Sequences were obtained from CD8+ T cells sorted from blood. Receptor source: a woman aged 18-29 years in good health. Each CDR3 is given with its conserved first and last residue. A D gene is named only where the DNA matches it firmly. Part of the rows lack a size; the others show once, few, many or a class for expanded clones.

v_gene	abundance	j_gene	d_gene	CDR3aa	CDR3nt
TRBV7-9	few	TRBJ2-3	-	CASSPSGTTDTQYF	TGTGCCAGCAGCCCCAGCGGAACCACAGATACGCAGTATTTT
TRBV7-9	few	TRBJ2-7	TRBD1	CASSHSTGGLLGYEQYF	TGTGCCAGCAGCCACTCGACAGGGGGCCTTTTGGGATACGAGCAGTACTTC
TRBV27	few	TRBJ1-6	TRBD1	CASSLELQGDHSPLHF	TGTGCCAGCAGTTTAGAGTTACAGGGGGACCATTCACCCCTCCACTTT
TRBV6-5	few	TRBJ2-7	-	CASSYSATYRQTYEQYF	TGTGCCAGCAGTTACAGTGCGACTTATCGACAGACCTACGAGCAGTACTTC
TRBV6-1	-	TRBJ1-3	-	CASWQPGGNTIYF	TGTGCCAGCTGGCAGCCTGGCGGAAACACCATATATTTT
TRBV7-9	many	TRBJ2-1	-	CASSRTGRTVNEQFF	TGTGCCAGCAGCCGAACGGGCCGGACAGTTAATGAGCAGTTCTTC
TRBV13	few	TRBJ2-3	TRBD2	CASSPSRTSGEDTQYF	TGTGCCAGCAGCCCCTCAAGGACTAGCGGGGAGGATACGCAGTATTTT
TRBV10-3	-	TRBJ2-7	TRBD2	CAISAGTSGPVTYEQYF	TGTGCCATCAGTGCCGGGACTAGCGGGCCGGTAACCTACGAGCAGTACTTC
TRBV27	-	TRBJ2-7	TRBD1	CASSTTGFYEQYF	TGTGCCAGCAGTACGACAGGGTTCTACGAGCAGTACTTC
TRBV20-1	many	TRBJ2-5	-	CSARDLVRYQETQYF	TGCAGTGCTAGAGATCTGGTCAGGTACCAAGAGACCCAGTACTTC
TRBV12-3/TRBV12-4	many	TRBJ2-1	TRBD2	CASSLPSGNNEQFF	TGTGCCAGCAGTTTGCCTAGCGGTAACAATGAGCAGTTCTTC
TRBV6-1	many	TRBJ2-1	TRBD2	CASSPLAGGPNEQFF	TGTGCCAGCAGCCCTTTAGCGGGAGGACCCAATGAGCAGTTCTTC
TRBV6-2/TRBV6-3	many	TRBJ1-1	TRBD1	CASSYSNRGLDAEAFF	TGTGCCAGCAGTTACTCGAACAGGGGACTGGACGCTGAAGCTTTCTTT
TRBV6-6	few	TRBJ2-7	-	CASSLLMGDEQYF	TGTGCCAGCAGTCTACTTATGGGAGATGAGCAGTACTTC